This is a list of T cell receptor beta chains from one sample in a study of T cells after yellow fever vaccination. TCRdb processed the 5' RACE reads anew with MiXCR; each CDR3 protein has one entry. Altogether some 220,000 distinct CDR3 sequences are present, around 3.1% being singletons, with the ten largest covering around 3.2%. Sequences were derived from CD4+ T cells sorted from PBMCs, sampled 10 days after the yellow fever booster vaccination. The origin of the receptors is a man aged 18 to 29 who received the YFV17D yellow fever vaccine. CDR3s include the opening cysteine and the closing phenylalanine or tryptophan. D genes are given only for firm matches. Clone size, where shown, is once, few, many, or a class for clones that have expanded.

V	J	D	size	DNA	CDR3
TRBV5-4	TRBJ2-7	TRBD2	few	TGTGCCAGCAGCCGGGGCGGAGGGACTATCTACGAGCAGTACTTC	CASSRGGGTIYEQYF
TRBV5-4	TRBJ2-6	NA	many	TGTGCCAGCAGCCAACTTTTCGGGTCTGGGGCCAACGTCCTGACTTTC	CASSQLFGSGANVLTF
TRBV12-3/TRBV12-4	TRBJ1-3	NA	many	TGTGCCAGCAGTCTACGGACAGATGGGCCTGGAAACACCATATATTTT	CASSLRTDGPGNTIYF
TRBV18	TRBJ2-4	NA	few	TGTGCCAGCTCACCACTATTAGGAGGTCAAAACATTCAGTACTTC	CASSPLLGGQNIQYF
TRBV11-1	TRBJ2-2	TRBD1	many	TGTGCCAGCAGCCCTGGACAGGGGGCTAGCACCGGGGAGCTGTTTTTT	CASSPGQGASTGELFF
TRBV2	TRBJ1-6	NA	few	TGTGCCAGCAGTGGAGGTGACCTAGTGCCCCTCCACTTT	CASSGGDLVPLHF
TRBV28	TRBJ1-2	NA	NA	TGTGCCAGCAGACCTACCTCGGGGCTCTATGGCTACACCTTC	CASRPTSGLYGYTF
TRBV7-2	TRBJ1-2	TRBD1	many	TGTGCCAGCAGCTTAAGGGACAGCTATGGCTACACCTTC	CASSLRDSYGYTF
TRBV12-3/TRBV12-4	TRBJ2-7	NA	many	TGTGCCAGCAGCCGTATGGGAGGGCAGTACTTC	CASSRMGGQYF
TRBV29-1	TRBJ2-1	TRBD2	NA	TGCAGCGTTGAAGGTGTGGGCGGGGGGAACTCCAATGAGCAGTTCTTC	CSVEGVGGGNSNEQFF
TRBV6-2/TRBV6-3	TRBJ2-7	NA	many	TGTGCCAGCAGTCCCCATCAGCGCTACGAGCAGTACTTC	CASSPHQRYEQYF
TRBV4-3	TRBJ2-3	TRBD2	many	TGCGCCAGCAGCCAAGATCTACCAGCGGGGGACGGCGATACGCAGTATTTT	CASSQDLPAGDGDTQYF
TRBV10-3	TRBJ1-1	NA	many	TGTGCCATCAGTGAGTCGGAAACGAACACTGAAGCTTTCTTT	CAISESETNTEAFF
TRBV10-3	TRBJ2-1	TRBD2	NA	TGTGCCATCAGTGACCCCGTAAGCGGGGGGCCGTTTGAGCAGTTCTTC	CAISDPVSGGPFEQFF
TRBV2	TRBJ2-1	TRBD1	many	TGTGCCAGCACCGGACAGGGGGCGTTGAATGAGCAGTTCTTC	CASTGQGALNEQFF
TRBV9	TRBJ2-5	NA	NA	TGTGCCAGCAGCCCCCGTCCGACCCAAGAGACCCAGTACTTC	CASSPRPTQETQYF
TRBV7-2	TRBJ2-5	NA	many	TGCGCCAGCAGCTGGGCAGGGGAGGAGACCCAGTACTTC	CASSWAGEETQYF
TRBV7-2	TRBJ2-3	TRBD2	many	TGTGCCAGCAGCCCGCGGGGGGGCCCGGGAGATACGCAGTATTTT	CASSPRGGPGDTQYF
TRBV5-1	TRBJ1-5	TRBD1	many	TGCGCCAGCAGCGGGACAGGGGGCCCCAATAGCAATCAGCCCCAGCATTTT	CASSGTGGPNSNQPQHF
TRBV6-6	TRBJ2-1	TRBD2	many	TGTGCCAGCGGACTAGCGGGGGCCTACAATGAGCAGTTCTTC	CASGLAGAYNEQFF
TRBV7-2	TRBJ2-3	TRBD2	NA	TGTGCCTCCAAGCCGGGGACTAGCCTGGAGGCGCAGTATTTT	CASKPGTSLEAQYF
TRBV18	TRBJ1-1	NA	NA	TGTGCCAGCTCACCACAGGAGGGGTGGAGCACTGAAGCTTTCTTT	CASSPQEGWSTEAFF
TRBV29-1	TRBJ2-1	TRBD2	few	TGCAGCACTAAACCGGGACTAGCGGGTTATAGCTCCTACAATGAGCAGTTCTTC	CSTKPGLAGYSSYNEQFF
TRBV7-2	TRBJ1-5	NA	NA	TGTGCCAGCAGCTTAGCAGGGAATAATCAGCCCCAGCATTTT	CASSLAGNNQPQHF
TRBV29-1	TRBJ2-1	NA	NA	TGCAGCGTTGGGCCCGAGGGCTGGGTCTTC	CSVGPEGWVF
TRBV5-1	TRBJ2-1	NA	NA	TGCGCCAGCAGCTCTGGGGAGCATGAGCAGTTCTTC	CASSSGEHEQFF